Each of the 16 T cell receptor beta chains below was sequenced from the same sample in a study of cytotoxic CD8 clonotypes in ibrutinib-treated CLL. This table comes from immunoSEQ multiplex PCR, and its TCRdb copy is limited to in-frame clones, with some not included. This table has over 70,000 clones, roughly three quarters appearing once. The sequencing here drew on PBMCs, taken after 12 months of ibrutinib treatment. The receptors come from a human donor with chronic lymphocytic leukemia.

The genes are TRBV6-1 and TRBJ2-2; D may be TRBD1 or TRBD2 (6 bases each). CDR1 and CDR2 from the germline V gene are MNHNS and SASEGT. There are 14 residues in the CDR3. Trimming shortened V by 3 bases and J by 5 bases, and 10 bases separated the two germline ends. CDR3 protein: CASSEGAGTGELFF. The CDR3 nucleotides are TGTGCCAGCAGTGAGGGGGCGGGGACCGGGGAGCTGTTTTTT.

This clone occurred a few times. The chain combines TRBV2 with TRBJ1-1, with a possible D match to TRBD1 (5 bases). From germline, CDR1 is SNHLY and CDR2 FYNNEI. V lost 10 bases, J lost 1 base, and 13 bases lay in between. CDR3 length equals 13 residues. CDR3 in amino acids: CATTLGENTEAFF. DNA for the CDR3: TGTGCCACCACCCTGGGGGAGAACACTGAAGCTTTCTTT. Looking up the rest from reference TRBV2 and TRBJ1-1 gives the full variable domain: EPEVTQTPSHQVTQMGQEVILRCVPISNHLYFYWYRQILGQKVEFLVSFYNNEISEKSEIFDDQFSVERPDGSNFTLKIRSTKLEDSAMYFCATTLGENTEAFFGQGTRLTVV.

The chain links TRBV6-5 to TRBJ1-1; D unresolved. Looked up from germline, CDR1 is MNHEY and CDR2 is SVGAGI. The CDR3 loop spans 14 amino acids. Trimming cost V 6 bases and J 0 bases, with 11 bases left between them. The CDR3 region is CASSPTRVNTEAFF. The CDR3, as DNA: TGTGCCAGCAGCCCGACCCGGGTGAACACTGAAGCTTTCTTT.

CDR3 nucleotide sequence: TGTGCCAGCAGCTTTAGCCCAACGGGGGGGACAGATACGCAGTATTTT. Protein: CASSFSPTGGTDTQYF. The chain recombines TRBV11-1 with TRBJ2-3; 8 nucleotides match TRBD2. The CDR3 has 16 amino acids. Trimming took 3 bases from V and 3 from J; bases not matched to a gene: 8. The V gene's germline CDR1 is SGHAT and CDR2 FQDESV (reference sequence).

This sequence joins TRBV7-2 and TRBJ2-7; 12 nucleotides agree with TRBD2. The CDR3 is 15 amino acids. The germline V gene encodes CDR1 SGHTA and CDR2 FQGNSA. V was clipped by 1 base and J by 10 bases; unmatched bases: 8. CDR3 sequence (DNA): TGTGCCAGCAGCTTAGAACTAGCGGGAGGAGCCCCTCAGTACTTC. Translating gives CASSLELAGGAPQYF.

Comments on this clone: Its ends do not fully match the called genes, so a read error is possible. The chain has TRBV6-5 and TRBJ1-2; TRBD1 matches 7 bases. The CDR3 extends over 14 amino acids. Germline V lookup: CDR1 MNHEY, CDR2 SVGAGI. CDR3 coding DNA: TGTGCCAGCAGACCGGGACAGCTTAACTATGACTACACCTTC. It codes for CASRPGQLNYDYTF.

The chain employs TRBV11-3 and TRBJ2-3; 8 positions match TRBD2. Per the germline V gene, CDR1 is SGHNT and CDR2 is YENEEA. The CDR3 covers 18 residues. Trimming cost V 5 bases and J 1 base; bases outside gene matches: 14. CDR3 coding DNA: TGTGCCAGCAGCCCGAGCGGGAGCCACCAATTACGCACAGATACGCAGTATTTT. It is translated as CASSPSGSHQLRTDTQYF.

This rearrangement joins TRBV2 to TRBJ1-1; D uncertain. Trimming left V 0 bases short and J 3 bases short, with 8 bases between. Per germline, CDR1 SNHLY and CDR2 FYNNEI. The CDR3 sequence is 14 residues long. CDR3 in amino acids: CASSEARLDTEAFF. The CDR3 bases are TGTGCCAGCAGTGAAGCCAGGTTGGACACTGAAGCTTTCTTT. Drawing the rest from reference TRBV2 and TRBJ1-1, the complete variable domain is EPEVTQTPSHQVTQMGQEVILRCVPISNHLYFYWYRQILGQKVEFLVSFYNNEISEKSEIFDDQFSVERPDGSNFTLKIRSTKLEDSAMYFCASSEARLDTEAFFGQGTRLTVV.

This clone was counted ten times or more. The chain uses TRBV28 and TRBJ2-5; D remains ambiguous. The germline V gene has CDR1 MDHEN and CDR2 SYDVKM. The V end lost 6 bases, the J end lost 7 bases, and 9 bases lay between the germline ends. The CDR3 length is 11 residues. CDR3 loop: CASRLVGTQYF. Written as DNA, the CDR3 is TGTGCCAGCAGACTCGTGGGGACCCAGTACTTC.

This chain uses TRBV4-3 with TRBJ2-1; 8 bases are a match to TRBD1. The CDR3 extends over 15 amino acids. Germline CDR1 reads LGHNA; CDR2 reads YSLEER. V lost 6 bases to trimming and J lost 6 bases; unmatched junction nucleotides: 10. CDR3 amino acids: CASSAQGAKGNEQFF. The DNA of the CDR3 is TGCGCCAGCAGTGCCCAGGGGGCCAAGGGCAATGAGCAGTTCTTC.

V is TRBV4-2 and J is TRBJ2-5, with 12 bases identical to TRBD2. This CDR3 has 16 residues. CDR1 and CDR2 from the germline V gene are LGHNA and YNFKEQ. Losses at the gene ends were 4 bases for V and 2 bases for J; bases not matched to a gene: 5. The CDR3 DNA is TGTGCCAGCAGCCCGCCCGGGACTAGCGGGCAAGAGACCCAGTACTTC. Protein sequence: CASSPPGTSGQETQYF.

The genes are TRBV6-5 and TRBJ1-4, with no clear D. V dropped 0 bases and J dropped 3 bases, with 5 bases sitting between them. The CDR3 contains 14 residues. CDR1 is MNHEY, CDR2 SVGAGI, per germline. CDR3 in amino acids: CASSYSRPNEKLFF. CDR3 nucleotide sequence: TGTGCCAGCAGTTACTCCCGCCCTAATGAAAAACTGTTTTTT.

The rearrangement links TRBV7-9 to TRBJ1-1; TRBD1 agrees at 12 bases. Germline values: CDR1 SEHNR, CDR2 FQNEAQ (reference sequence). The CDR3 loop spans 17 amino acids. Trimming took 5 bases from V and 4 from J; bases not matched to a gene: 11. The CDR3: CASSPGTGGGRGTEAFF. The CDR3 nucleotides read TGTGCCAGCAGCCCGGGGACAGGGGGCGGTCGCGGCACTGAAGCTTTCTTT.

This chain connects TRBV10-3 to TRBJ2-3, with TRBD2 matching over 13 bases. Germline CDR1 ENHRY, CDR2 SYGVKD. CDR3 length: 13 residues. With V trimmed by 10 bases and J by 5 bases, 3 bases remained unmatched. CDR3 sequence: CATGLAGEDTQYF. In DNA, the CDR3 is TGTGCCACCGGACTAGCGGGAGAAGATACGCAGTATTTT.

CDR3 sequence: CASSRSGGPYEQYF. Here the CDR3 DNA reads TGTGCCAGCAGCCGCTCGGGTGGGCCCTACGAGCAGTACTTC. The rearrangement links TRBV9 to TRBJ2-7, with D unclear. From germline, CDR1 is SGDLS and CDR2 YYNGEE. Trimming took 4 bases from V and 2 from J, leaving 13 bases between them. This CDR3 comprises 14 residues.

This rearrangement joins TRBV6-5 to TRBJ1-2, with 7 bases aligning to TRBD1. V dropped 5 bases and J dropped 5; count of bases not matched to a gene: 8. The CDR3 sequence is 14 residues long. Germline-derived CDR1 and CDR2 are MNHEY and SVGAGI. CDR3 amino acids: CASSKRQGVYGYTF. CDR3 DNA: TGTGCCAGCAGTAAGCGACAGGGAGTATATGGCTACACCTTC.